This T cell receptor (beta chain) was profiled in a study of blood T cell repertoires in COVID-19. Across the study: In each case, the material was cDNA or gDNA derived from T cells, B-cell-depleted T cells, or PBMCs.

V was trimmed by 5 bases and J by 5 bases, leaving 10 bases between them. Germline CDR1 is SGHNT and CDR2 is YYREEE (reference sequence). The CDR3 spans 13 residues. Produced via immunoSEQ multiplex PCR; TCRdb's table is partial and in-frame only. Altogether about 220,000 clones are present, 80% to 90% being singletons, with the ten largest covering under 4%. Those who participated ranged in age from roughly 18 to 89 years and resided in approximately 26 US areas. Participants reported their clinical history, and cohort assignment relied on those reports. Sequences were obtained from PBMCs or T cells enriched from blood (not recorded which). The origin of this receptor is a woman aged 18 to 35 in a cohort exposed to, infected with or recovered from COVID-19 (not recorded which). The chain combines TRBV5-4 with TRBJ2-2; D not certain. The CDR3 here is CASRSGETGELFF. CDR3 nucleotide sequence: TGTGCCAGCAGATCTGGAGAGACCGGGGAGCTGTTTTTT.